This T cell receptor (beta chain) comes out of a study of blood T cell repertoires in COVID-19. V gave up 7 bases and J gave up 3 bases, with 15 bases separating them. Looked up from germline, CDR1 is SQVTM and CDR2 is ANQGSEA. This CDR3 has 13 amino acids. The data were produced by immunoSEQ multiplex PCR, yet TCRdb's version contains in-frame clones alone and is incomplete. The sample holds about 380,000 clones, roughly 85% seen once. Sequencing used peripheral blood. The source of this sequence is a young woman with acute or convalescent COVID-19. This chain uses TRBV29-1 with TRBJ1-1; a weak D match, TRBD1 (5 bases). CDR3 DNA: TGCAGCGCAACACAGGTCTCGGACACTGAAGCTTTCTTT. Amino acid sequence: CSATQVSDTEAFF.